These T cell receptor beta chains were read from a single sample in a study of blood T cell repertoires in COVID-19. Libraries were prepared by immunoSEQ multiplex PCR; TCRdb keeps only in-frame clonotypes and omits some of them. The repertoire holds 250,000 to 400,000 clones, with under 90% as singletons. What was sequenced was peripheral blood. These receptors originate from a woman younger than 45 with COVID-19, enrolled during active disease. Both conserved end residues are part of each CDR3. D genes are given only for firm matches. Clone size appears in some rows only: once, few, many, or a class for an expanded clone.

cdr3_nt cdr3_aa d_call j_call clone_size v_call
TGTGCCAGCTCAGCCGGGACAGGAGAAAAACTGTTTTTT CASSAGTGEKLFF TRBD1 TRBJ1-4 - TRBV18
TGCAGCGTTGTGCGACAGATGAACACTGAAGCTTTCTTT CSVVRQMNTEAFF - TRBJ1-1 - TRBV29-1
TGCGCCAGCAGTGAGTCAGGGACAGACGAGCAGTACTTC CASSESGTDEQYF TRBD1 TRBJ2-7 - TRBV10-1
TGTGCCAGCTCACACTTAGACAGGGACTCTGGCTACACCTTC CASSHLDRDSGYTF TRBD1 TRBJ1-2 - TRBV18
TGTGCCAGTAGTAAACTAGCAGCACGTGGTGAGCAGTTCTTC CASSKLAARGEQFF - TRBJ2-1 - TRBV19
TGTGCCAGCAGCTTCCAACTCGGAGGGTCCTTTCTAGATACGCAGTATTTT CASSFQLGGSFLDTQYF - TRBJ2-3 once TRBV7-9
TGTGCCAGCAGCCCGGGACTAGCGGGGGTGGTCGCCAAAAACATTCAGTACTTC CASSPGLAGVVAKNIQYF TRBD2 TRBJ2-4 - TRBV3-1/TRBV3-2
TGTGCCAGCAGCCAGATGGCAGGGGCCAACTATGGCTACACCTTC CASSQMAGANYGYTF - TRBJ1-2 - TRBV11-1
TGTGCCAGTAGTATACAGGAGGGGGCTGCCACTGAAGCTTTCTTT CASSIQEGAATEAFF TRBD1 TRBJ1-1 - TRBV19
TGTGCCATCCGGGCAGGGTTAACTGGAAACACCATATATTTT CAIRAGLTGNTIYF - TRBJ1-3 many TRBV10-3
TGTGCCAGCAGCTTACCGACAGGGGGTTATCGGTATGGCTACACCTTC CASSLPTGGYRYGYTF TRBD1 TRBJ1-2 once TRBV5-8
TGTGCCAGCAGCGCCTCGACTAGCGGGAGTAAGGCGACCAAAAACATTCAGTACTTC CASSASTSGSKATKNIQYF TRBD2 TRBJ2-4 - TRBV6-2/TRBV6-3
TGCGCCAGCAGCCCCCAGGGCTCTGGGGCCAACGTCCTGACTTTC CASSPQGSGANVLTF - TRBJ2-6 - TRBV4-1
TGCAGTGCTAGGACACGCTATGGCTACACCTTC CSARTRYGYTF - TRBJ1-2 - TRBV20-1
TGTGCCTGGAGTACTGGGGCCAAGAATGAAAAACTGTTTTTT CAWSTGAKNEKLFF - TRBJ1-4 once TRBV30
TGTGCCAGTAGTATCTGGGGAGGGGGGCAAGCCCAGCATTTT CASSIWGGGQAQHF - TRBJ1-5 once TRBV19
TGTGCCAGCAGCTTAGGGCAGGGGAATGGCTACACCTTC CASSLGQGNGYTF - TRBJ1-2 - TRBV7-2
TGTGCCAGCAGCGTACCCACAGGAGTGAACACTGAAGCTTTCTTT CASSVPTGVNTEAFF - TRBJ1-1 - TRBV9
TGCAGCGTTGAAGTCGGACAGGAATATGGCTACACCTTC CSVEVGQEYGYTF TRBD1 TRBJ1-2 - TRBV29-1
TGTGCTAGTGCCGAGGACAGGCGAAATCAGCCCCAGCATTTT CASAEDRRNQPQHF TRBD1 TRBJ1-5 - TRBV12-5
TGTGCCAGCAGCCCACAGGTCTCAGGGGTTGTCATTTGGAGGCCCCAGCATTTT CASSPQVSGVVIWRPQHF - TRBJ1-5 - TRBV7-3
TGTGCCAGCAGCTTTCTTCCCAACTATGGCTACACCTTC CASSFLPNYGYTF - TRBJ1-2 - TRBV7-8
TGTGCCAGCAGCCAAAGCGACAGCTACGAGCAGTACTTC CASSQSDSYEQYF - TRBJ2-7 - TRBV6-5
TGCGCCAGCAGCTTGTTTCTGGATACGCAGTATTTT CASSLFLDTQYF - TRBJ2-3 - TRBV5-1
TGTGCCAGCACCCTCCAGGGACTGGGCCAGCCCCAGCATTTT CASTLQGLGQPQHF - TRBJ1-5 - TRBV6-6
TGTGCCAGCAGCACGAACGGGGGTGGCACTGAAGCTTTCTTT CASSTNGGGTEAFF - TRBJ1-1 - TRBV3-1/TRBV3-2
TGTGCCAGCAGCCCGACAGGGTCGGCTGGAAACACCATATATTTT CASSPTGSAGNTIYF TRBD1 TRBJ1-3 - TRBV11-2
TGTGCCAGCACCTCGGGGGGCAGGGGAGGCACTGAAGCTTTCTTT CASTSGGRGGTEAFF - TRBJ1-1 once TRBV5-4
TGTGCCAGCAGCCCTGAGACAGGGACTGGAAACACCATATATTTT CASSPETGTGNTIYF TRBD1 TRBJ1-3 few TRBV9
TGTGCCACCAGCAAGCCGACACAAGGTTTAACCGGGGAGCTGTTTTTT CATSKPTQGLTGELFF - TRBJ2-2 - TRBV15
TGTGCCAGCAGCAAGGGGGCGCTCACCGGGGAGCTGTTTTTT CASSKGALTGELFF TRBD1 TRBJ2-2 - TRBV11-3
TGCGCCAGCAGTGAGTTAGTAGGACAGGGGGTTGAAGCTTTCTTT CASSELVGQGVEAFF TRBD1 TRBJ1-1 - TRBV10-2
TGTGCCAGCAAAGAACAGGCCTCTAGCACAGATACGCAGTATTTT CASKEQASSTDTQYF - TRBJ2-3 - TRBV6-5
TGTGCCAGCAGCCCTCTCGACAGGGGAGATCAGCCCCAGCATTTT CASSPLDRGDQPQHF TRBD1 TRBJ1-5 - TRBV7-2
TGTGCCAGCAGTCCGGAGGGAACAATCCGAAACACCATATATTTT CASSPEGTIRNTIYF - TRBJ1-3 - TRBV28
TGTGCCTGGAGTAGGGGGGGGACAGGGTCTAACTATGGCTACACCTTC CAWSRGGTGSNYGYTF TRBD1 TRBJ1-2 - TRBV30
TGCGCCAGCAGCCAATTTGAGGGTACCCCCTACAATGAGCAGTTCTTC CASSQFEGTPYNEQFF - TRBJ2-1 - TRBV4-1
TGTGCCAGTATGGAACAGGGGGCGAGCTATTCACCCCTCCACTTT CASMEQGASYSPLHF TRBD1 TRBJ1-6 - TRBV19
TGTGCCAGCAGTTTAGGGAGGAGGGAGACCCAGTACTTC CASSLGRRETQYF - TRBJ2-5 - TRBV12-3/TRBV12-4
TGCGCCAGCAGTGAAGCCCGGGACTACACTGAAGCTTTCTTT CASSEARDYTEAFF - TRBJ1-1 - TRBV10-2
TGCGCCAGCAGCTTAACGACAAAACAAGAGACCCAGTACTTC CASSLTTKQETQYF - TRBJ2-5 - TRBV5-1
TGTGCCAGCAGCTCTACAGGGTCGGGTGGCTACACCTTC CASSSTGSGGYTF - TRBJ1-2 - TRBV5-4
TGTGCCAGCAGCGTTTCCAGGGAGGGGGAGACCCAGTACTTC CASSVSREGETQYF TRBD2 TRBJ2-5 - TRBV9
TGTGCCAGCAGATCAGAGCGGTGGGGGGGCACAGATACGCAGTATTTT CASRSERWGGTDTQYF - TRBJ2-3 - TRBV13
TGTGCCCATGGGCGGGGGTTCTCCTACGAGCAGTACTTC CAHGRGFSYEQYF TRBD2 TRBJ2-7 - TRBV6-5
TGTGCCAGTAGTATATTTAGCGGGGATAACAATGAGCAGTTCTTC CASSIFSGDNNEQFF TRBD2 TRBJ2-1 - TRBV19
TGTGCCAGCAGCTTAGATGGACTAGCGGGGAGGGAGCAGTACTTC CASSLDGLAGREQYF TRBD2 TRBJ2-7 - TRBV11-3
TGTGCCAGCAGCTACTTGCCCCGGGACAGGGGAAACACTGAAGCTTTCTTT CASSYLPRDRGNTEAFF TRBD1 TRBJ1-1 - TRBV7-9
TGTGCCAGCAGCTCTCCGCCGGCAGGGGGAGAGACCCAGTACTTC CASSSPPAGGETQYF TRBD1 TRBJ2-5 - TRBV5-4
TGCAGTGCTAGAGACGTTGAAGCTTTCTTT CSARDVEAFF - TRBJ1-1 - TRBV20-1
TGTGCCAGCAGCCCAATAGCGGGAGGGGGCGATGAGCAGTTCTTC CASSPIAGGGDEQFF TRBD2 TRBJ2-1 - TRBV7-7
TGTGCCAGCAGCCCCTTACAGGCGGATACGCAGTATTTT CASSPLQADTQYF - TRBJ2-3 - TRBV12-3/TRBV12-4
TGTGCCAGCAGTACCCCAGGACAGGTAGGGTACAATGAGCAGTTCTTC CASSTPGQVGYNEQFF TRBD1 TRBJ2-1 - TRBV27
TGTGCCAGCAGCGTACACAGGGGCTGTAGGACCTACGAGCAGTACTTC CASSVHRGCRTYEQYF TRBD1 TRBJ2-7 - TRBV7-6
TGTGCCAGCAGCCAATCGTCCGGGTCTGACTATGGCTACACCTTC CASSQSSGSDYGYTF - TRBJ1-2 - TRBV14
TGTGCCAGCAGTCCTACAGGGACCACTGAAGCTTTCTTT CASSPTGTTEAFF - TRBJ1-1 once TRBV28
TGTGCCAGCAGCCAAGATCTAACAGATACGCAGTATTTT CASSQDLTDTQYF - TRBJ2-3 once TRBV3-1/TRBV3-2
TGTGCCAGCAGCACCGGGACAGGGGCCACCGGGGAGCTGTTTTTT CASSTGTGATGELFF TRBD1 TRBJ2-2 - TRBV7-3